The 23 T cell receptor beta chains below come from one sample, sequenced in a study of T cells in localized non-small cell lung cancer (dated by TCRdb to the early 2020s). The library was prepared using the immunoSEQ multiplex PCR assay. The clones in this table, taken by TCRdb from immuneACCESS, are in-frame only. Not every clone is retained; where verified, under half of the shortfall comes from an unresolved V gene, and the cause of the rest is unknown. A total of over 30,000 clones appear in this sample, approximately 90% of them only once. Of the sample, around 5.8% is held by the ten largest clones. The input for sequencing was peripheral blood mononuclear cells, taken before any cancer treatment. The receptors were gathered from a male donor at least 60 years old with stage II lung adenocarcinoma.

The chain is built from TRBV19 and TRBJ1-1; a possible D gene is TRBD1 (5 bases). V was trimmed by 2 bases and J by 8 bases, leaving 12 bases between them. Germline V gives CDR1 LNHDA, CDR2 SQIVND (reference sequence). This CDR3 is 13 amino acids long. In nucleotides, the CDR3 is TGTGCCAGTAGTATAATGGGGGGTCGAGAAGCTTTCTTT. This sequence encodes CASSIMGGREAFF. Supplemented by reference TRBV19 and TRBJ1-1, the full variable domain reads DGGITQSPKYLFRKEGQNVTLSCEQNLNHDAMYWYRQDPGQGLRLIYYSQIVNDFQKGDIAEGYSVSREKKESFPLTVTSAQKNPTAFYLCASSIMGGREAFFGQGTRLTVV.

This rearrangement joins TRBV6-6 to TRBJ2-1, with TRBD2 as a possible D gene (7 bases). Germline V CDR1 and CDR2: MNHNY, SVGAGI (reference sequence). V was pared by 4 bases and J by 1 base, with 14 bases between. The CDR3 consists of 16 residues. The CDR3 loop reads CASSSLRGGSYNEQFF. In DNA, the CDR3 is TGTGCCAGCAGTTCGCTCAGGGGAGGGTCCTACAATGAGCAGTTCTTC.

The chain links TRBV9 to TRBJ1-4, with unresolved D. The V gene lost 0 bases and the J gene lost 5 bases, with 8 bases spanning the gap. CDR1 SGDLS and CDR2 YYNGEE come from the germline V gene. The CDR3 has 14 amino acids. The CDR3 nucleotides are TGTGCCAGCAGCGTAGCTGGCGGGAATGAAAAACTGTTTTTT. The encoded protein is CASSVAGGNEKLFF.

This clone has only one observation. The chain has TRBV18 and TRBJ2-1; TRBD1 agrees at 10 bases. The length of the CDR3 is 15 residues. Losses at the gene ends were 0 bases for V and 10 bases for J; bases not matched to a gene: 6. Per germline, CDR1 KGHSH and CDR2 LQKENI. Written as DNA, the CDR3 is TGTGCCAGCTCACCACCGACAGGGGGCTCTGGGGAGCAGTTCTTC. Protein: CASSPPTGGSGEQFF.

This clone was picked up one time. The V gene is TRBV9, the J gene TRBJ1-2, with a tentative D call TRBD1 (5 bases). The V end was cut by 4 bases, the J end by 7 bases, with 14 bases between. Germline CDR1 and CDR2: SGDLS and YYNGEE. The CDR3 sequence is 13 residues long. The CDR3 coding sequence is TGTGCCAGCAGCCTCCAGGGTAGGGCTGGCTACACCTTC. Translating it yields CASSLQGRAGYTF.

The chain couples TRBV2 to TRBJ2-6; 7 nucleotides agree with TRBD1. With 6 bases clipped from V and 4 bases from J, the junction kept 6 bases outside the gene matches. CDR1 SNHLY and CDR2 FYNNEI come from the germline V gene. The CDR3 runs to 15 residues. The CDR3 protein is CASSFGQAGANVLTF. The DNA for the CDR3 is TGTGCCAGCAGCTTCGGACAGGCCGGGGCCAACGTCCTGACTTTC.

The genes are TRBV5-4 and TRBJ1-5; no clear D. V lost 4 bases and J 5 bases, leaving 10 bases between the germline ends. Per germline, CDR1 SGHNT and CDR2 YYREEE (reference sequence). The CDR3 sequence is 13 residues long. CDR3 loop: CASSQGGDQPQHF. The CDR3 DNA reads as TGTGCCAGCAGCCAAGGCGGGGATCAGCCCCAGCATTTT.

The chain is built from TRBV5-1 and TRBJ2-1; 10 positions agree with TRBD2. This CDR3 is built from 15 residues. Germline V CDR1 and CDR2: SGHRS, YFSETQ. Trimming cost V 0 bases and J 6 bases; bases outside gene matches: 3. The chain's CDR3 is CASSLEASGGNEQFF. The CDR3 nucleotides are TGCGCCAGCAGCTTGGAGGCTAGCGGGGGCAATGAGCAGTTCTTC.

This chain joins TRBV6-5 and TRBJ1-1, with a tentative D call TRBD1 (5 bases). Trimming removed 3 bases at V and 5 bases at J, with 13 bases between. Germline V gene lookup returns CDR1 MNHEY and CDR2 SVGAGI. The CDR3 length is 14 residues. CDR3 sequence (DNA): TGTGCCAGCAGTTATGCAGGGTGGGTGACTGAAGCTTTCTTT. This codes for CASSYAGWVTEAFF.

The chain is built from TRBV6-1 and TRBJ2-1; D remains unclear. CDR3 length: 16 amino acids. The germline gives CDR1 MNHNS, CDR2 SASEGT. V lost 2 bases and J 5 bases, leaving 16 bases between the germline ends. In DNA form, the CDR3 reads TGTGCCAGCAGTGAACTTGTCGTTGAACTTCACAATGAGCAGTTCTTC. It translates to CASSELVVELHNEQFF.

The rearrangement uses TRBV6-5 and TRBJ1-2; D is uncertain. This CDR3 spans 14 amino acids. V lost 4 bases to trimming and J lost 6 bases, with 15 bases between them. Germline V gives CDR1 MNHEY, CDR2 SVGAGI. The DNA of the CDR3 is TGTGCCAGCAGTTCCCCCCAGCAACGGGATGGCTACACCTTC. Its protein is CASSSPQQRDGYTF.

This chain connects TRBV7-9 to TRBJ2-3, with a weak D call TRBD2 (5 bases). CDR1 is SEHNR and CDR2 is FQNEAQ in the germline V gene (reference sequence). There are 15 residues in the CDR3. V was trimmed by 5 bases and J by 0 bases, leaving 12 bases between them. CDR3 nucleotide sequence: TGTGCCAGCAGCGTCCCGGGATCTAGCACAGATACGCAGTATTTT. Protein: CASSVPGSSTDTQYF.

The chain combines TRBV19 with TRBJ2-7; 8 bases match TRBD1. Germline V gene data show CDR1 as LNHDA and CDR2 as SQIVND (reference sequence). This CDR3 is 14 amino acids long. J lost 4 bases, V lost 3 bases, and 5 bases had no gene match. For the CDR3, the DNA is TGTGCCAGTAGTATCGGGACAGGAGGGTACGAGCAGTACTTC. Its translation: CASSIGTGGYEQYF.

The chain joins TRBV5-1 to TRBJ2-1; the D gene is possibly TRBD1 (8 bases). The germline CDR1 and CDR2 sequences are SGHRS and YFSETQ. This CDR3 region has 15 residues. Trimming pared 7 bases from V and 2 bases from J, leaving 16 bases between. The CDR3 here is CASVRTGGAYNEQFF. The CDR3 nucleotides are TGCGCCAGCGTCCGAACAGGGGGGGCCTACAATGAGCAGTTCTTC. Using reference TRBV5-1 and TRBJ2-1 for the parts outside the CDR3, the full variable domain is KAGVTQTPRYLIKTRGQQVTLSCSPISGHRSVSWYQQTPGQGLQFLFEYFSETQRNKGNFPGRFSGRQFSNSRSEMNVSTLELGDSALYLCASVRTGGAYNEQFFGPGTRLTVL.

The chain uses TRBV4-1 and TRBJ2-4, with 15 bases lining up with TRBD2. V lost 4 bases, J lost 0 bases, and 4 bases stayed unmatched. Looked up from germline, CDR1 is MGHRA and CDR2 is YSYEKL. The CDR3 extends over 18 amino acids. CDR3 nucleotide sequence: TGCGCCAGCAGCCCGGGACTAGCGGGAGGTTTAGCCAAAAACATTCAGTACTTC. This codes for CASSPGLAGGLAKNIQYF.

The chain carries TRBV5-4 and TRBJ2-5, with D tentatively TRBD1 (5 bases). Germline V gene lookup returns CDR1 SGHNT and CDR2 YYREEE (reference sequence). The CDR3 consists of 13 residues. Trimming left V 0 bases short and J 4 bases short, with 7 bases between. The CDR3 region is CASSLDRPETQYF. The CDR3, as DNA: TGTGCCAGCAGCTTGGACAGGCCAGAGACCCAGTACTTC.

The chain joins TRBV5-1 to TRBJ1-1, with TRBD1 matching 8 bases. In germline, CDR1 is SGHRS, CDR2 YFSETQ. The ends lost 1 base at V and 1 base at J; junction bases unmatched: 3. This CDR3 comprises 15 residues. CDR3 amino acids: CASSLQGARNTEAFF. As DNA, the CDR3 is TGCGCCAGCAGCTTGCAGGGGGCCAGGAACACTGAAGCTTTCTTT.

V and J are TRBV10-3 and TRBJ2-7; D perhaps matches TRBD2 (6 bases). Germline values: CDR1 ENHRY, CDR2 SYGVKD. V shed 0 bases and J shed 4 bases, with 16 bases lying between them. This CDR3 is 16 amino acids long. CDR3 region: CAISESGPGTPYEQYF. As DNA, the CDR3 is TGTGCCATCAGTGAGTCAGGCCCGGGGACTCCATACGAGCAGTACTTC.

As regards this clone: Compared with germline, one end of the junction differs, possibly owing to a read error. The chain combines TRBV7-9 with TRBJ2-5; TRBD2 matches at 9 bases. In germline, CDR1 is SEHNR, CDR2 FQNEAQ (reference sequence). CDR3 length equals 13 residues. DNA of the CDR3: TGTGCCAGCAGCTTAGCTGCGGGAGGGCCTCCCGACTTC. It codes for CASSLAAGGPPDF.

This sequence joins TRBV29-1 and TRBJ1-1; tentatively, D is TRBD1 (5 bases). The germline gives CDR1 SQVTM, CDR2 ANQGSEA. The CDR3 sequence is 11 residues long. Trimming shortened V by 7 bases and J by 13 bases, and 19 bases separated the two germline ends. This chain's CDR3 is CSALITGGVFF. CDR3 coding DNA: TGCAGCGCCTTGATTACAGGTGGGGTTTTCTTT.

The V gene is TRBV2, the J gene TRBJ1-1; tentatively, D is TRBD1 (6 bases). Trimming pared 8 bases from V and 5 bases from J, leaving 15 bases between. The germline CDR1 and CDR2 sequences are SNHLY and FYNNEI. CDR3 length equals 13 residues. DNA for the CDR3: TGTGCCAGCCCCCGGGGGGGCGGAACTGAAGCTTTCTTT. It yields the protein CASPRGGGTEAFF.

The rearrangement uses TRBV4-1 and TRBJ2-7; 7 bases map to TRBD1. V gave up 0 bases and J gave up 2 bases; unmatched junction bases: 4. The length of the CDR3 is 15 residues. Germline-derived CDR1 and CDR2 are MGHRA and YSYEKL. This chain's CDR3 is CASSQDGTAPYEQYF. CDR3 DNA sequence: TGCGCCAGCAGCCAAGACGGGACAGCCCCCTACGAGCAGTACTTC.

This clone has a single count. This chain joins TRBV6-5 and TRBJ2-1; 7 positions match TRBD2. From germline, CDR1 is MNHEY and CDR2 SVGAGI. J was trimmed by 4 bases and V by 2 bases; bases with no gene match: 5. The CDR3 consists of 15 residues. In DNA form, the CDR3 reads TGTGCCAGCAGTTACGCCCTAGCGGATTACAATGAGCAGTTCTTC. Amino acid sequence: CASSYALADYNEQFF.